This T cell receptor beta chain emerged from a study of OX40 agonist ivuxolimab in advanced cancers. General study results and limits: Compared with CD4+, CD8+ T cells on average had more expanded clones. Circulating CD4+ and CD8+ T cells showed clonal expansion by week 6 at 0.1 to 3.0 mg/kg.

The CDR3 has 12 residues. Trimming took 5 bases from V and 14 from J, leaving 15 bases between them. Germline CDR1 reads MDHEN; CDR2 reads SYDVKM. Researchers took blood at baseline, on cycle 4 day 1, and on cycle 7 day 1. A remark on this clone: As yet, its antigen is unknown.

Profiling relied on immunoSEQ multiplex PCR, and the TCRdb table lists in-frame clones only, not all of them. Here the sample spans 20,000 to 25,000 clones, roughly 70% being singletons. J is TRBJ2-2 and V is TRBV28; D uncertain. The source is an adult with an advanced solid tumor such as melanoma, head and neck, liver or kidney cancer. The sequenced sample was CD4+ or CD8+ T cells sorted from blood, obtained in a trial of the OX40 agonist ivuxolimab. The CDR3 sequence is CASSPSRSGLFF. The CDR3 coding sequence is TGTGCCAGCAGTCCCAGCCGATCGGGCCTGTTTTTT.